Listed here are 20 T cell receptor beta chains from one sample, sequenced in a study of blood T cell repertoires in COVID-19. Produced via immunoSEQ multiplex PCR; TCRdb's table is partial and in-frame only. The data show 160,000 or so clones, with over 85% seen just once and around 2% held by the top ten. The sequenced sample was peripheral blood. These receptors came from a woman aged 60-75 years with COVID-19, enrolled during active disease.

V gene TRBV7-8 combines with J gene TRBJ1-5; D possibly corresponds to TRBD1 (5 bases). CDR3 size: 18 residues. Between the trimmed V and J ends, which lost 5 bases and 3 bases, there was a span of 23 bases. Germline CDR1 is SGHVS and CDR2 is FQNEAQ. This CDR3 reads CASSPAGSLRGYNQPQHF. DNA of the CDR3: TGTGCCAGCAGCCCAGCCGGGTCTTTAAGGGGCTACAATCAGCCCCAGCATTTT.

V is TRBV5-1 and J is TRBJ2-7, with D perhaps TRBD2 (6 bases). The CDR3 is 13 residues long. Trimming shortened V by 7 bases and J by 1 base, and 12 bases separated the two germline ends. The germline gives CDR1 SGHRS, CDR2 YFSETQ. The CDR3 loop reads CASGGTDSYEQYF. The CDR3 coding sequence is TGCGCCAGCGGGGGGACCGATTCCTACGAGCAGTACTTC. Full variable domain (remainder filled in from reference TRBV5-1 and TRBJ2-7): KAGVTQTPRYLIKTRGQQVTLSCSPISGHRSVSWYQQTPGQGLQFLFEYFSETQRNKGNFPGRFSGRQFSNSRSEMNVSTLELGDSALYLCASGGTDSYEQYFGPGTRLTVT.

In regard to this clone: This sample includes further DNA sequences coding for the same CDR3. The genes are TRBV18 and TRBJ1-1; no definite D call. Germline assignment: CDR1 KGHSH and CDR2 LQKENI. Trimming removed 3 bases at V and 5 bases at J, with 10 bases between. The CDR3 has 13 amino acids. CDR3 nucleotides: TGTGCCAGCTCACCTCCAACGGGAACTGAAGCTTTCTTT. As protein: CASSPPTGTEAFF.

This clone came up once. V is TRBV19 and J is TRBJ2-1, with a weak D call TRBD1 (7 bases). Germline V gene lookup returns CDR1 LNHDA and CDR2 SQIVND (reference sequence). The CDR3 sequence is 15 residues long. Deletions cut 1 base from V and 4 bases from J, with 11 bases between. The CDR3 protein is CASSIGRGVYNEQFF. Here the CDR3 DNA reads TGTGCCAGTAGTATAGGCAGGGGGGTTTACAATGAGCAGTTCTTC.

This clone appeared once. The gene calls are TRBV7-2 and TRBJ2-3, with a weak D call TRBD1 (5 bases). The length of the CDR3 is 17 residues. In germline, CDR1 is SGHTA, CDR2 FQGNSA. With 1 base removed from V and 2 bases from J, the gap between germline ends came to 16 bases. CDR3 coding DNA: TGTGCCAGCAGCTTAGTGGTGGGGCGAGCCTTCACAGATACGCAGTATTTT. It codes for CASSLVVGRAFTDTQYF. Full variable domain (remainder filled in from reference TRBV7-2 and TRBJ2-3): GAGVSQSPSNKVTEKGKDVELRCDPISGHTALYWYRQSLGQGLEFLIYFQGNSAPDKSGLPSDRFSAERTGGSVSTLTIQRTQQEDSAVYLCASSLVVGRAFTDTQYFGPGTRLTVL.

The chain is built from TRBV19 and TRBJ1-5, with D tentatively TRBD1 (5 bases). CDR3 length: 13 amino acids. Germline values: CDR1 LNHDA, CDR2 SQIVND (reference sequence). Trimming shortened V by 8 bases and J by 2 bases, and 10 bases separated the two germline ends. The CDR3 protein is CASAMGRNQPQHF. As DNA, the CDR3 is TGTGCCAGTGCGATGGGGCGCAATCAGCCCCAGCATTTT.

The V call is TRBV18, the J call TRBJ1-4; D remains unclear. Per the germline V gene, CDR1 is KGHSH and CDR2 is LQKENI. This CDR3 has 14 residues. Deletions cut 3 bases from V and 0 bases from J, with 5 bases between. The CDR3 protein is CASSPTATNEKLFF. CDR3 nucleotide sequence: TGTGCCAGCTCACCTACAGCAACTAATGAAAAACTGTTTTTT.

The rearrangement joins TRBV2 to TRBJ1-1; no definite D call. The CDR3 sequence is 13 residues long. Germline lookup yields CDR1 SNHLY and CDR2 FYNNEI. Trimming shortened V by 6 bases and J by 4 bases, and 12 bases separated the two germline ends. This CDR3 reads CASREFHSTEAFF. CDR3 nucleotide sequence: TGTGCCAGCAGGGAATTTCACTCCACTGAAGCTTTCTTT.

The V call is TRBV4-1, the J call TRBJ1-2; 8 bases are a match to TRBD1. The germline CDR1 and CDR2 sequences are MGHRA and YSYEKL. Trimming took 1 base from V and 6 from J; bases not matched to a gene: 10. The CDR3 consists of 16 residues. The CDR3 here is CASSQGPLTGDNGYTF. CDR3 bases: TGCGCCAGCAGCCAAGGTCCCTTGACAGGGGACAATGGCTACACCTTC.

This clone was seen once. The chain links TRBV29-1 to TRBJ2-3; a possible D gene is TRBD2 (6 bases). The germline V gene encodes CDR1 SQVTM and CDR2 ANQGSEA. The V end was cut by 6 bases, the J end by 4 bases, with 8 bases between. The CDR3 has 11 amino acids. CDR3 sequence: CSVGLADTQYF. CDR3 sequence (DNA): TGCAGCGTGGGACTGGCAGATACGCAGTATTTT.

The chain joins TRBV19 to TRBJ2-7, with 7 bases that match TRBD1. The CDR3 is 14 residues long. Germline V gene data show CDR1 as LNHDA and CDR2 as SQIVND (reference sequence). V gave up 3 bases and J gave up 2 bases; unmatched junction bases: 4. CDR3 bases: TGTGCCAGTAGTATCGGGACAGTGACCTACGAGCAGTACTTC. Its translation: CASSIGTVTYEQYF.

This sequence joins TRBV12-5 and TRBJ1-2; the D gene is possibly TRBD1 (5 bases). Trimming took 2 bases from V and 8 from J, leaving 12 bases between them. This CDR3 has 13 residues. Germline CDR1 is LGHNT and CDR2 is FRNRAP. For the CDR3, the DNA is TGTGCTAGTGGTTTGACAGGAAGGGAAGGCTACACCTTC. Protein sequence: CASGLTGREGYTF.

This clone was seen more than once but under ten times. The J gene is TRBJ2-7, the V gene TRBV4-1; no definite D call. The CDR3 covers 16 residues. The V end was cut by 0 bases, the J end by 0 bases, with 12 bases between. Germline V CDR1 and CDR2: MGHRA, YSYEKL. The CDR3 DNA sequence: TGCGCCAGCAGCCAAGATCGATCTACAGCCTCCTACGAGCAGTACTTC. Protein product: CASSQDRSTASYEQYF.

The J gene is TRBJ1-2, the V gene TRBV3-1 (or the pseudogene TRBV3-2); TRBD1 aligns across 8 bases. CDR3 length equals 14 residues. The V segment lost 4 bases and the J segment 8 bases; nucleotides outside the gene matches: 9. Germline V lookup: CDR1 LGHDT, CDR2 YNNKEL (reference sequence). The CDR3: CASSLQGDKRGYTF. Written as DNA, the CDR3 is TGTGCCAGCAGCCTACAGGGGGATAAGCGGGGCTACACCTTC.

The chain joins TRBV5-8 to TRBJ2-1; 7 positions match TRBD2. The CDR3 length is 17 residues. Germline lookup yields CDR1 SGHTS and CDR2 YDEGEE. The J segment lost 1 base and the V segment lost 0 bases, leaving 7 bases of the junction unmatched. In DNA form, the CDR3 reads TGTGCCAGCAGCTTGGGGACTAGGTCGGGATCCTACAATGAGCAGTTCTTC. This codes for CASSLGTRSGSYNEQFF.

The chain uses TRBV4-1 and TRBJ1-5; 7 bases map to TRBD1. The V and J ends lost 4 bases and 7 bases, in that order; junction bases with no gene match: 4. Per the germline V gene, CDR1 is MGHRA and CDR2 is YSYEKL. The CDR3 is 13 amino acids. The CDR3 spells CASSLTGKQPQHF. The CDR3 DNA is TGCGCCAGCAGCCTGACAGGGAAACAGCCCCAGCATTTT.

Concerning this clone itself: This specimen includes other DNA sequences encoding the same CDR3. The chain carries TRBV3-1 (or the pseudogene TRBV3-2) and TRBJ2-1; no clear D. This CDR3 has 13 amino acids. Germline CDR1 and CDR2: LGHDT and YNNKEL (reference sequence). The V gene lost 0 bases and the J gene lost 4 bases, with 4 bases spanning the gap. Here the CDR3 DNA reads TGTGCCAGCAGCCAAGATCGGTACAATGAGCAGTTCTTC. It encodes CASSQDRYNEQFF.

V and J are TRBV4-1 and TRBJ1-6; perhaps TRBD1 as D (6 bases). The CDR3 consists of 16 residues. Germline CDR1 reads MGHRA; CDR2 reads YSYEKL. V dropped 3 bases and J dropped 7 bases, with 16 bases sitting between them. CDR3 region: CASSQDLRQGNSPLHF. The CDR3 DNA sequence: TGCGCCAGCAGCCAGGACCTTCGGCAGGGGAATTCACCCCTCCACTTT.

The V and J genes are TRBV6-5 and TRBJ2-3, with 10 bases matching TRBD1. Per the germline V gene, CDR1 is MNHEY and CDR2 is SVGAGI. This CDR3 has 15 residues. The trim removed 6 bases at V and 3 bases at J, leaving 6 bases unmatched. The CDR3 coding sequence is TGTGCCAGCAGGGAGACAGGGGGCAGGACAGATACGCAGTATTTT. Protein: CASRETGGRTDTQYF.

V and J are TRBV5-4 and TRBJ1-4, with 7 bases aligning to TRBD1. Trimming at V came to 0 bases and at J to 8 bases, leaving 7 bases not matched to a gene. This CDR3 spans 15 amino acids. The V gene's germline CDR1 is SGHNT and CDR2 YYREEE (reference sequence). CDR3 region: CASSLEGTVGEKLFF. The CDR3 DNA reads TGTGCCAGCAGCTTGGAGGGGACAGTGGGAGAAAAACTGTTTTTT. Full variable domain (outside the CDR3, taken from reference TRBV5-4 and TRBJ1-4): ETGVTQSPTHLIKTRGQQVTLRCSSQSGHNTVSWYQQALGQGPQFIFQYYREEENGRGNFPPRFSGLQFPNYSSELNVNALELDDSALYLCASSLEGTVGEKLFFGSGTQLSVL.